This T cell receptor (beta chain) was captured by sequencing in a study of beta chain features in type 1 diabetes. For the study at large: In all, approximately 100,000,000 sorted cells from all samples were analyzed.

Overall study results and limits: Whether TCRB rearrangement is influenced by HLA type was left unresolved in this analysis. The study found moderately but significantly shorter TCRB CDR3s in all four CD4+ subsets of Type 1 diabetes patients. The VDJ junctions of type 1 diabetes patients carried fewer insertions and more deletions.

This clone was seen only a few times. The antigen is undetermined. A read error is the likely source, as a far larger clone sits one nucleotide away. The sample has other DNA sequences that encode this CDR3 too. The CDR3 length is 13 residues. V trimming: 5 bases; J trimming: 4 bases; junction bases outside the gene matches: 2. From germline, CDR1 is SEHNR and CDR2 FQNEAQ (reference sequence). CD45RO/CCR7/CD25/CD127/CD95/CD27 separated CD4+ naive, central memory, regulatory and stem cell-like memory cells by sorting. Reverse transcribing all isolated RNA meant expressed TCRB transcripts were sequenced. Sequencing used immunoSEQ multiplex PCR; TCRdb keeps in-frame clones, though not all of them. The sample has almost 350,000 clones, over 7% seen once; the top ten hold 1%.

The chain is built from TRBV7-9 and TRBJ2-5; 9 bases match TRBD2. The sequencing input was central memory CD4+ T cells from blood. This TCR was sampled from a man under 40 with type 1 diabetes. Here the CDR3 reads CASSPGLAETQYF. The CDR3 DNA follows: TGTGCCAGCAGCCCGGGACTAGCAGAGACCCAGTACTTC.